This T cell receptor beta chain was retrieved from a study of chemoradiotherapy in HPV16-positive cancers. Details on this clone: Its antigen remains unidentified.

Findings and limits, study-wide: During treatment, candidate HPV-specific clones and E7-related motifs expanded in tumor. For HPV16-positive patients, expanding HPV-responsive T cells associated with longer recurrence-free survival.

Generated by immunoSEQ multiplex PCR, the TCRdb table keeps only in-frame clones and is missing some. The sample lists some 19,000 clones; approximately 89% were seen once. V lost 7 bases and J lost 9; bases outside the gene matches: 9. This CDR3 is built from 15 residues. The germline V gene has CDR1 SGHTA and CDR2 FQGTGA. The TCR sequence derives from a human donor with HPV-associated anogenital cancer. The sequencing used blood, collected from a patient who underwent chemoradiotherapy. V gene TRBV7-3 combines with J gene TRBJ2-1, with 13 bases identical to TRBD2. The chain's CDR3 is CASTDGLAGAGEQFF. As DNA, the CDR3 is TGTGCCAGCACCGACGGACTAGCGGGGGCGGGTGAGCAGTTCTTC.